This T cell receptor beta chain was identified in a study of T cells after yellow fever vaccination. This clonotype was seen a handful of times. Each CDR3 protein gets one entry after TCRdb re-called the 5' RACE reads with MiXCR. The data contain about 340,000 distinct CDR3 sequences, about 12% of them singletons. The specimen comprised CD4+ T cells sorted from PBMCs, sampled 15 days after the yellow fever booster vaccination. This clonotype originated in a man aged 18 to 30 who received the YFV17D yellow fever vaccine.

CDR3 loop: CASSSPGGFREKLFF. The CDR3 DNA sequence: TGTGCCAGCAGCTCCCCTGGGGGATTTAGGGAAAAACTGTTTTTT. The chain is built from TRBV28 and TRBJ1-4, with TRBD1 as a possible D gene (5 bases). The CDR3 consists of 15 residues. Trimming took 6 bases from V and 8 from J, leaving 19 bases between them. From germline, CDR1 is MDHEN and CDR2 SYDVKM.